A selection of T cell receptor beta chains follows, all from one sample in a study of control samples from healthy donors and cancer patients. The repertoire was sequenced with immunoSEQ multiplex PCR; TCRdb's copy has only in-frame clones and lacks some. There are about 140,000 clones in the sample; roughly 90% occur only once, and around 11% lies in the top ten. Sequencing was carried out using blood. All receptors derive from a man aged 30 to 45 in good health. Both conserved end residues are part of each CDR3. A D gene is named only where the DNA matches it firmly. Some rows mark clone size as missing; the rest say once, few, many or name a class of expanded clone.

TRBD1,TRBJ1-2,TRBV19,-,TGTGCCAGTAGTACCCGACAGGGGAGGGGTGGCTACACCTTC,CASSTRQGRGGYTF
TRBD1,TRBJ1-1,TRBV6-1,-,TGTGCCAGCAGTGAAGAAACAGGGGGCCACACTGAAGCTTTCTTT,CASSEETGGHTEAFF
TRBD2,TRBJ2-1,TRBV3-1/TRBV3-2,-,TGTGCCAGCAGCCAAGTTTCAGCGGGAAGGGATGAGCAGTTCTTC,CASSQVSAGRDEQFF
TRBD2,TRBJ2-1,TRBV7-9,-,TGTGCCAGCAGCCCCTGGAGTAGCGGGAGCGATGAGCAGTTCTTC,CASSPWSSGSDEQFF
-,TRBJ1-3,TRBV9,-,TGTGCCAGCAGCGTAGATTTACAGGGAAAATCTGGAAACACCATATATTTT,CASSVDLQGKSGNTIYF
-,TRBJ1-4,TRBV14,-,TGTGCCAGCAGCCAAGAGGAAGGGGTGGATGAAAAACTGTTTTTT,CASSQEEGVDEKLFF
TRBD1,TRBJ2-3,TRBV5-1,-,TGCGCCAGCAGCCAAATGTCCCTAGGACAGGGGGCAGATACGCAGTATTTT,CASSQMSLGQGADTQYF
TRBD1,TRBJ1-4,TRBV15,-,TGTGCCACCAGCAGAGATCGGGATAGGGACAGGTGGGAAAAACTGTTTTTT,CATSRDRDRDRWEKLFF
-,TRBJ2-3,TRBV21-1,-,TGTGCCAGCAGCAATACGACTAGCGGGAGTTTAGATACGCAGTATTTT,CASSNTTSGSLDTQYF
-,TRBJ1-1,TRBV2,-,TGTGCCAGCAGTGAGGGGATGGGACGGCCGAACACTGAAGCTTTCTTT,CASSEGMGRPNTEAFF
-,TRBJ1-1,TRBV29-1,-,TGCAGCGTCCCGACGAGTGGAGGGATGAACACTGAAGCTTTCTTT,CSVPTSGGMNTEAFF
-,TRBJ2-6,TRBV27,-,TGTGCCAGCAGTTTATCGTCCGGGGCCAACGTCCTGACTTTC,CASSLSSGANVLTF
TRBD2,TRBJ2-7,TRBV5-8,-,TGTGCCAGCAGCTCCGAACTTCTTAGCGGGAGGATTTCCTACGAGCAGTACTTC,CASSSELLSGRISYEQYF
-,TRBJ2-6,TRBV7-3,-,TGTGCCCCCACCTTCCCGGGACACAAATACGATTCTGGGGCCAACGTCCTGACTTTC,CAPTFPGHKYDSGANVLTF
-,TRBJ2-1,TRBV27,once,TGTGCCAGCAGTTTATCGGCGGGAAGTTACAATGAGCAGTTCTTC,CASSLSAGSYNEQFF
TRBD2,TRBJ2-4,TRBV10-3,-,TGTGCCACGCATAGCGGGAGCACAGCCAAAAACATTCAGTACTTC,CATHSGSTAKNIQYF
-,TRBJ2-5,TRBV28,once,TGTGCCAGCAGTTTCTTCAGGGAAGAGACCCAGTACTTC,CASSFFREETQYF
TRBD1,TRBJ2-7,TRBV11-3,few,TGTGCCAGCAGCTTAGAAAGGACAGGGCCGCCGAGCTCCTACGAGCAGTACTTC,CASSLERTGPPSSYEQYF
TRBD1,TRBJ2-2,TRBV11-3,-,TGTGCCAGCAGCTTCCAGACAGGGGCGAACACCGGGGAGCTGTTTTTT,CASSFQTGANTGELFF
-,TRBJ1-4,TRBV28,-,TGTGCCAGTTACACCTCAGGGTCGACTAATGAAAAACTGTTTTTT,CASYTSGSTNEKLFF
-,TRBJ1-1,TRBV27,-,TGTGCCAGCAGTTCGGAGAGAATGAACACTGAAGCTTTCTTT,CASSSERMNTEAFF
-,TRBJ2-4,TRBV11-1,-,TGTGCCAGCAGCCCAGGACTGATACTAGCCAAAAACATTCAGTACTTC,CASSPGLILAKNIQYF
-,TRBJ1-5,TRBV3-1/TRBV3-2,-,TGTGCCAGCAGCCAAGAGGGGGTCAATCAGCCCCAGCATTTT,CASSQEGVNQPQHF
-,TRBJ1-4,TRBV15,-,TGTGCCACCAGCAGAGGAGTCAGCCGGGATGAAAAACTGTTTTTT,CATSRGVSRDEKLFF
-,TRBJ2-2,TRBV4-1,-,TGCGCCAGCAGCCCGGGGACGGAGGCACGCGGGGAGCTGTTTTTT,CASSPGTEARGELFF
-,TRBJ1-2,TRBV12-5,-,TGTGCTAGTGGTTCCCGGGGCAGAAGTTTTAACTATGGCTACACCTTC,CASGSRGRSFNYGYTF
-,TRBJ2-5,TRBV9,-,TGTGCCAGCAGCGCGGGGGAGACCCAGTACTTC,CASSAGETQYF
-,TRBJ2-5,TRBV15,-,TGTGCCACCAGCAGAGGTTACAGAAACAGGCAAGAGACCCAGTACTTC,CATSRGYRNRQETQYF
-,TRBJ1-1,TRBV13,-,TGTGCCAGCAGCACCCGACAGACGAACACTGAAGCTTTCTTT,CASSTRQTNTEAFF
TRBD2,TRBJ2-3,TRBV6-4,-,TGTGCCAGCAGTGACTCTAGCGACGGGAGGGCCGCGGATACGCAGTATTTT,CASSDSSDGRAADTQYF
-,TRBJ2-1,TRBV25-1,-,TGTGCCAGCAGTATACCAGGGGCTGGTCTTCAAGAGCAGTTCTTC,CASSIPGAGLQEQFF
-,TRBJ2-4,TRBV2,-,TGTGCCAGCATTCAAAAAAGAGGGGGAAACATTCAGTACTTC,CASIQKRGGNIQYF
-,TRBJ2-1,TRBV15,-,TGTGCCACCAGCCTAAGCAGGATAGCCTATGAGCAGTTCTTC,CATSLSRIAYEQFF
TRBD2,TRBJ2-7,TRBV5-1,-,TGCGCCAGCAGCTTCAACTCACTAGCGGGTGGCTCCTACGAGCAGTACTTC,CASSFNSLAGGSYEQYF
-,TRBJ2-1,TRBV5-1,-,TGCGCCAGCAGCTTTCAAAGTTACAATGAGCAGTTCTTC,CASSFQSYNEQFF
-,TRBJ2-7,TRBV24-1,-,TGTGCCACCAGTAGAACACGAGAAGGACCCTACGAGCAGTACTTC,CATSRTREGPYEQYF
-,TRBJ2-5,TRBV5-4,-,TGTGCCAGCAGCTTGGAGGAGGACCAAGAGACCCAGTACTTC,CASSLEEDQETQYF
TRBD2,TRBJ2-1,TRBV10-2,-,TGCGCCAGCAGTGATGGTAGCGGGAGTAGCAATGAGCAGTTCTTC,CASSDGSGSSNEQFF
-,TRBJ1-2,TRBV25-1,-,TGTGCCAGCAGGGACACGGCTAACTATGGCTACACCTTC,CASRDTANYGYTF
-,TRBJ1-1,TRBV27,-,TGTGCCAGCAGAGATCTCCTCGACGGTGAAGCTTTCTTT,CASRDLLDGEAFF
-,TRBJ2-7,TRBV5-6,-,TGTGCCAGCAGCTTCGCCAGGAGCTCCTACGAGCAGTACTTC,CASSFARSSYEQYF
-,TRBJ2-2,TRBV7-9,-,TGTGCCAGCAGCCCGACCGGGGAGCTGTTTTTT,CASSPTGELFF